The clone carrying this T cell receptor beta chain has only a few counts. This sample is drawn from a study of blood T cell repertoires in COVID-19. About the study: PBMCs, B-cell-depleted T cells, or T cells provided the cDNA or gDNA that made up the material.

Authors' data handling: Nucleated cell counts were estimated from reference gene primer amplification. The protocol was immunoSEQ multiplex PCR, while the TCRdb copy is restricted to in-frame clones and leaves out a portion. V and J calls and clone size are those listed in that table; D and trimming were worked out from the DNA. Among just over 300,000 clones, about 91% were seen once, and the ten largest hold around 9.5%. The age range of participants was about 18 to 100 years, with residence in about two dozen US areas. Cohort 3 recovery required two negative PCRs, clearance, or symptom resolution. Germline CDR1 reads SGHNT; CDR2 reads YENEEA. The CDR3 covers 14 residues. With 3 bases removed from V and 5 bases from J, the gap between germline ends came to 12 bases.

This chain uses TRBV11-3 with TRBJ2-3; the D gene is possibly TRBD2 (5 bases). This receptor was taken from a woman aged 40 to 55 who had recovered from COVID-19. Sequencing was carried out using PBMCs or T cells enriched from blood (not recorded which). The CDR3, as DNA: TGTGCCAGCAGCTTTCACCTAGCAGGAGATACGCAGTATTTT. Protein product: CASSFHLAGDTQYF.